Described below is a single T cell receptor (beta chain) sequence and its context. The sample originates from a study of blood T cell repertoires in COVID-19. In the authors' workflow: For nucleated cells, counts were estimated from reference gene primer amplification. Using immunoSEQ multiplex PCR, the repertoire was profiled, and TCRdb retains in-frame clones only, with some absent. The V and J calls and clone size come from that table; D and trimming were worked out from the DNA. The sample carries about 76,000 clones, 70% to 90% recorded once. Sample: peripheral blood. This TCR came from a man younger than 40 with acute or convalescent COVID-19.

The DNA for the CDR3 is TGTGCCAGCAGTCCAAGGGAACAGGGCAATCAGCCCCAGCATTTT. This gives the protein CASSPREQGNQPQHF. This chain joins TRBV4-2 and TRBJ1-5; the D gene is possibly TRBD1 (5 bases). Trimming removed 6 bases at V and 2 bases at J, with 14 bases between. The CDR3 consists of 15 residues. CDR1 is LGHNA and CDR2 is YNFKEQ in the germline V gene.